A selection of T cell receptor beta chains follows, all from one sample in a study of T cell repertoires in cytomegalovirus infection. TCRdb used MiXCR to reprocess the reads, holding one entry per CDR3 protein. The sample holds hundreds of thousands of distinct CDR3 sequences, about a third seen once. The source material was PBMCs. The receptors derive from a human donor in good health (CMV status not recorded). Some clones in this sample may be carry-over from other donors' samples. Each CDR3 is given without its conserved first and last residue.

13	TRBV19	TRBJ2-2	ASSITGVGTGELF
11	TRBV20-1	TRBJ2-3	SAGTAFTDTQY
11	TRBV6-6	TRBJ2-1	ASSAYRGDEQF
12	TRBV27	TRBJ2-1	ASSRGTDVHEQF
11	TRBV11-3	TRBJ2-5	ASSSSLGETQY
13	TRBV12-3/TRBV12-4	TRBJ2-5	ASSLLGARQETQY
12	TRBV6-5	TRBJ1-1	ASSSPRGETEAF
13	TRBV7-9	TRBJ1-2	ASSLESGTDYGYT
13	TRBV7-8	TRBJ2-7	ASSPRTSGRYEQY
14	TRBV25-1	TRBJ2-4	ASSEGGEIAKNIQY
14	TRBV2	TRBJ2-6	ASRSKGGSGANVLT
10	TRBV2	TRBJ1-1	ASSETNTEAF
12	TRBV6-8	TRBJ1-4	ASSTRDGLRKLF
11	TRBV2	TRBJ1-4	ASSGLRDEKLF
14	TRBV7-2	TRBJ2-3	ASSVAGTSNADTQY
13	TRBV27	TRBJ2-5	AISLLTGASETQY
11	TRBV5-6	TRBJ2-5	ASTPGASGTQY
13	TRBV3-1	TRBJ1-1	ASSQDLGRPSEAF
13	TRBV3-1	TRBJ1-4	ASSHRPATNEKLF
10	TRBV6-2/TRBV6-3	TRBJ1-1	ASSLQFTEAF
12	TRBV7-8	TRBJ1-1	ASSYTWEGTEAF
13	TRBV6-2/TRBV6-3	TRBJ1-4	ASSYSQGPNEKLF
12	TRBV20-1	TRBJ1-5	SASQGRGNQPQH
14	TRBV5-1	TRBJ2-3	ASSLGTGQGKDTQY
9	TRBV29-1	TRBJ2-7	SVVGAYEQY
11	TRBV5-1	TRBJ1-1	ASSNVQYTEAF
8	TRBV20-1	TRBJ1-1	SASREDLI
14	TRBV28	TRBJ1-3	ASSASGQGFGNTIY
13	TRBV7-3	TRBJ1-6	ASSLEGRANSPLH
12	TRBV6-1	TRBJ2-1	ASSSPGPYNEQF
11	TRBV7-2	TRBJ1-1	ASSLVEGSEAF
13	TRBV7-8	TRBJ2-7	ASSADRATLYEQY
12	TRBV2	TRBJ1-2	ASSELPSGGGYT
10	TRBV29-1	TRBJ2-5	SVNRRGETQY
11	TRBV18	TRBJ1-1	ASSPLEGAEAF
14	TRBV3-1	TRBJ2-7	ASSQEFRPRGYEQY
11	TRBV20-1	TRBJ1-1	SARDPGGPEAF
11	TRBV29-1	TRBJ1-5	SVVDSLNQPQH
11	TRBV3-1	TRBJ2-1	ASSHPMLPEQF
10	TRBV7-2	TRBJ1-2	ASSSSFYGYT
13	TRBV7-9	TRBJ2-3	ASSLDRGEADTQY
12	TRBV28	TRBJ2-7	ASSTGTWGYEQY